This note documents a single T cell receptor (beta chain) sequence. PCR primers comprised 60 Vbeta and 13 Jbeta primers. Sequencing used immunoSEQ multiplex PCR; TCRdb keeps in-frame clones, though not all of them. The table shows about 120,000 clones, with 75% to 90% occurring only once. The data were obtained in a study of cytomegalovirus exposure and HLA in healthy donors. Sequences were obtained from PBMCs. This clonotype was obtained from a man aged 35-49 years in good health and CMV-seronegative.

CDR3 sequence reads: CASSLSGPRDQPQHF. CDR3 DNA sequence: TGTGCCAGCAGTTTATCAGGACCGCGGGATCAGCCCCAGCATTTT. The rearrangement joins TRBV28 to TRBJ1-5; the D is unclear. In germline, CDR1 is MDHEN, CDR2 SYDVKM. There are 15 residues in the CDR3. The germline V and J ends were trimmed by 1 base and 5 bases, with 12 bases remaining between them.